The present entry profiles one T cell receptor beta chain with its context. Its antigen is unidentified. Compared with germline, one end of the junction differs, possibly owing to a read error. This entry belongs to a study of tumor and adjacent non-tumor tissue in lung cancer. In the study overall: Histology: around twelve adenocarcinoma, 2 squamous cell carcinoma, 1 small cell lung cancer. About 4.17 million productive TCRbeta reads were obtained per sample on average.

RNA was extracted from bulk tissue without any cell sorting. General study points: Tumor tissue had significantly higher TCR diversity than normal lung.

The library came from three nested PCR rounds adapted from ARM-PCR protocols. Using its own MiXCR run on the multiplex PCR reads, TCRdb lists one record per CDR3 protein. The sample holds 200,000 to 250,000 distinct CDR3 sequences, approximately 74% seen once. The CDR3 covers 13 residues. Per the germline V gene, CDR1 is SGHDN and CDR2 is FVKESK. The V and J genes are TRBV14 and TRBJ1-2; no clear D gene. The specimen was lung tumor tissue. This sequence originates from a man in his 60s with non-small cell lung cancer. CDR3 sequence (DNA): TGTACCAGCAGTCCGCGGACCGGCTATGGCTACACCTTC. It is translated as CTSSPRTGYGYTF.